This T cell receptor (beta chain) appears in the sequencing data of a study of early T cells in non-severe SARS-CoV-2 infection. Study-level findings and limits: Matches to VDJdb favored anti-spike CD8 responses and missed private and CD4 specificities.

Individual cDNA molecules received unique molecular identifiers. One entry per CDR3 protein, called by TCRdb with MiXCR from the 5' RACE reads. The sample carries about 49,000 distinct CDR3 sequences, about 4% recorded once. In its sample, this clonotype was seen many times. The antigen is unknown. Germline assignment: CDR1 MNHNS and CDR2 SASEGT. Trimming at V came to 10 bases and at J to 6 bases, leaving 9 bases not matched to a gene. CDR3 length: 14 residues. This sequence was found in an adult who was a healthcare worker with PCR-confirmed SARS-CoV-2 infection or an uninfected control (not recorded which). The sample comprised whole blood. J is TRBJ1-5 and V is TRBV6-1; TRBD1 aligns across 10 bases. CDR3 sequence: CAIRGTGEAQPQHF. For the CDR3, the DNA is TGTGCCATCAGAGGGACAGGGGAGGCTCAGCCCCAGCATTTT.